This T cell receptor (beta chain) was recovered during a study of blood T cell repertoires in COVID-19. Study at large: The origin of the acute and convalescent COVID-19 samples was the United States, Italy and Spain. PBMCs, B-cell-depleted T cells, or T cells were the source of the cDNA or gDNA that made up the material.

V lost 5 bases and J 4 bases, leaving 14 bases between the germline ends. CDR3 length: 14 residues. CDR1 is MNHEY and CDR2 is SMNVEV in the germline V gene (reference sequence). Authors' methods: Reference gene primer amplification yielded estimated nucleated cell counts. Only in-frame clones appear in the TCRdb table, and some are missing; sequencing was by immunoSEQ multiplex PCR. That table gives V, J and clone size, and the DNA gave D and trimming. The table records some 140,000 clones, roughly 80% of them present only once. The genes are TRBV27 and TRBJ1-2, with a weak D call TRBD1 (5 bases). The sequence came from a man in his forties with acute COVID-19. The sample was PBMCs or T cells enriched from blood (not recorded which). CDR3 sequence (DNA): TGTGCCAGCAGTCCCCAGGGAACAACCTATGGCTACACCTTC. Protein: CASSPQGTTYGYTF.